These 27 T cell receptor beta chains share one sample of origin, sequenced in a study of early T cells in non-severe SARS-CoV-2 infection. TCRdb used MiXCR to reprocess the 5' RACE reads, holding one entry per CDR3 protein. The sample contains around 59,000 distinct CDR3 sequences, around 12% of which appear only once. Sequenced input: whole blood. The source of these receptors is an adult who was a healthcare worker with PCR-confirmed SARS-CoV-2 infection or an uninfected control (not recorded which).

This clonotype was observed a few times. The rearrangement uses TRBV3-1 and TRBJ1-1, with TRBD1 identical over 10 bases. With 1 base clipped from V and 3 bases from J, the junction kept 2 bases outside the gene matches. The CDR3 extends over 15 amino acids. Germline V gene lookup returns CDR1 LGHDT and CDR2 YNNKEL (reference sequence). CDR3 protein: CASSQVDRGHTEAFF. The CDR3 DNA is TGTGCCAGCAGCCAAGTAGACAGGGGGCACACTGAAGCTTTCTTT.

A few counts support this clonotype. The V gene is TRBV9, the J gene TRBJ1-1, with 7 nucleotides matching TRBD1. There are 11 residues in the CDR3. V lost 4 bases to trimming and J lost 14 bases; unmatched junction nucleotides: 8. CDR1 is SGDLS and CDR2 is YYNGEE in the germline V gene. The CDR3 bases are TGTGCCAGCAGCTCAGGGGGGGCGATCTTCTTT. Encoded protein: CASSSGGAIFF. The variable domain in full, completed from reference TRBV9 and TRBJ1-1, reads DSGVTQTPKHLITATGQRVTLRCSPRSGDLSVYWYQQSLDQGLQFLIQYYNGEERAKGNILERFSAQQFPDLHSELNLSSLELGDSALYFCASSSGGAIFFGQGTRLTVV.

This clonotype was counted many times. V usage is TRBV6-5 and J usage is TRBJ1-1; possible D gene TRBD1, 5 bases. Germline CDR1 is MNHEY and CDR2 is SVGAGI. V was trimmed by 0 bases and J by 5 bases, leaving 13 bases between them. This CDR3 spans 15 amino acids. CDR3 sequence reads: CASSYSPGVGTEAFF. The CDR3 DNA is TGTGCCAGCAGTTACTCCCCGGGGGTCGGGACTGAAGCTTTCTTT.

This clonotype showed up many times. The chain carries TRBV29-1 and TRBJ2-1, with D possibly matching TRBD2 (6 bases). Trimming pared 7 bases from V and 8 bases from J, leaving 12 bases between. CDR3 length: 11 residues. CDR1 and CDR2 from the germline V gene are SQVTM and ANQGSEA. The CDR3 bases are TGCAGCGGTACTAGCAGCGATGAGCAGTTCTTC. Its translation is CSGTSSDEQFF.

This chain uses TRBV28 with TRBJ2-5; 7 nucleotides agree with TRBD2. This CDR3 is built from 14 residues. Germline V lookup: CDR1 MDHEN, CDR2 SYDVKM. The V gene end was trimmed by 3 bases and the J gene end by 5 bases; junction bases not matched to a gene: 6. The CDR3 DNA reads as TGTGCCAGCAGTTTGGGCGGGAGCGGGGAGACCCAGTACTTC. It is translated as CASSLGGSGETQYF.

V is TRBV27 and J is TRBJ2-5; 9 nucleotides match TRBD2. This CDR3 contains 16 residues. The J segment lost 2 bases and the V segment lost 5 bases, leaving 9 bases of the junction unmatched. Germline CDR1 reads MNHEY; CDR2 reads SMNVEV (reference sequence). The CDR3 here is CASSPPGGRGQETQYF. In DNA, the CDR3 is TGTGCCAGCAGTCCCCCCGGCGGGAGGGGGCAAGAGACCCAGTACTTC.

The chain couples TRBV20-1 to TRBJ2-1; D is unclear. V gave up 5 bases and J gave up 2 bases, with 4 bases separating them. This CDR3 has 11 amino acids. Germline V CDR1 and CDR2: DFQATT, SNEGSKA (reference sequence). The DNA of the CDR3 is TGCAGTGCTCCTACCTACAATGAGCAGTTCTTC. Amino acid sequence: CSAPTYNEQFF.

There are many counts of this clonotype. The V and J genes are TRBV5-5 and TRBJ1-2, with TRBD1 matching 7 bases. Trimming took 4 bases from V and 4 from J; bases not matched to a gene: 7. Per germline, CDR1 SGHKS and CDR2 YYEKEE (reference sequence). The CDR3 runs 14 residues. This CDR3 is CASSEGQSFYGYTF. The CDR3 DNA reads TGTGCCAGCAGCGAGGGACAGTCATTCTATGGCTACACCTTC. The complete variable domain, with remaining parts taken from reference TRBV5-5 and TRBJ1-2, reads DAGVTQSPTHLIKTRGQQVTLRCSPISGHKSVSWYQQVLGQGPQFIFQYYEKEERGRGNFPDRFSARQFPNYSSELNVNALLLGDSALYLCASSEGQSFYGYTFGSGTRLTVV.

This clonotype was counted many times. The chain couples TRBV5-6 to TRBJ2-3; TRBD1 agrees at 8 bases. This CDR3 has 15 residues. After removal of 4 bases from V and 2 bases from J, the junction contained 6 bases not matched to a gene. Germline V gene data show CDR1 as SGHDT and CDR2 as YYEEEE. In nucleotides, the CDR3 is TGTGCCAGCAGCCCAGGGGGCGCACACACAGATACGCAGTATTTT. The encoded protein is CASSPGGAHTDTQYF.

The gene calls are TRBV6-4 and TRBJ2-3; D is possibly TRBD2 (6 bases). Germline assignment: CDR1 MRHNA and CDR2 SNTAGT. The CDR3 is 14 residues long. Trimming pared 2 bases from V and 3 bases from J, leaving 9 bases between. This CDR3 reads CASSDRGTTDTQYF. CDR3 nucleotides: TGTGCCAGCAGTGACCGCGGGACTACAGATACGCAGTATTTT.

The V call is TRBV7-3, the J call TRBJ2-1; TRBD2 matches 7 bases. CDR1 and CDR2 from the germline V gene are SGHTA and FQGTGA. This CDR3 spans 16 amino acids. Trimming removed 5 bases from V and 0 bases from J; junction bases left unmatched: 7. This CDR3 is CASSAQAGLSYNEQFF. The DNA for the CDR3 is TGTGCCAGCAGCGCCCAAGCGGGGCTCTCCTACAATGAGCAGTTCTTC.

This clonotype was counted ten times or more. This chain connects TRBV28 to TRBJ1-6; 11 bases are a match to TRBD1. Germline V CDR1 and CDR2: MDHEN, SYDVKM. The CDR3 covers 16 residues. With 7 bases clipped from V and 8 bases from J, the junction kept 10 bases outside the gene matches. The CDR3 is CASITVGQGADSPLHF. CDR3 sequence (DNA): TGTGCCAGCATTACCGTCGGACAGGGGGCAGATTCACCCCTCCACTTT. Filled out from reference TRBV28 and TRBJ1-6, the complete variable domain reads DVKVTQSSRYLVKRTGEKVFLECVQDMDHENMFWYRQDPGLGLRLIYFSYDVKMKEKGDIPEGYSVSREKKERFSLILESASTNQTSMYLCASITVGQGADSPLHFGNGTRLTVT.

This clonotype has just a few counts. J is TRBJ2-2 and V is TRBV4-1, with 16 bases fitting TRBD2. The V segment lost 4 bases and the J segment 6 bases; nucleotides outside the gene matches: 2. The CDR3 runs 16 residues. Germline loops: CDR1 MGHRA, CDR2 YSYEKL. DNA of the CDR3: TGCGCCAGCAGCCCGGGACTAGCGGGAGGGGCCGGGGAGCTGTTTTTT. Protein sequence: CASSPGLAGGAGELFF.

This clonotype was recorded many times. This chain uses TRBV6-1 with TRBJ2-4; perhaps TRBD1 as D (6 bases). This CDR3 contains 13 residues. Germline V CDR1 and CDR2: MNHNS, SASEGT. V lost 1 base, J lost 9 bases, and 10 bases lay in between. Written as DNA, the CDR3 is TGTGCCAGCAGTGAAGGGGGGCAGGCCATTCAGTACTTC. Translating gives CASSEGGQAIQYF.

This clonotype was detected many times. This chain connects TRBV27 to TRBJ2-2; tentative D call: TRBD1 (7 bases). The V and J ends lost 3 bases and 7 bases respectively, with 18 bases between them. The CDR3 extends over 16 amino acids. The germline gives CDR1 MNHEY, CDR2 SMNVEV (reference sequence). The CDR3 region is CASSFAGRGAHGELFF. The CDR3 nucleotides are TGTGCCAGCAGTTTTGCGGGCAGGGGGGCGCACGGGGAGCTGTTTTTT.

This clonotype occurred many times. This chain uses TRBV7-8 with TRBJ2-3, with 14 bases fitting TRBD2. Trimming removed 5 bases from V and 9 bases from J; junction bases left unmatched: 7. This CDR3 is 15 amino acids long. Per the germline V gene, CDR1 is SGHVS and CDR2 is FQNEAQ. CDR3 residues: CASSLGLAGAETQYF. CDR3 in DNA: TGTGCCAGCAGCCTGGGACTAGCGGGAGCGGAAACGCAGTATTTT.

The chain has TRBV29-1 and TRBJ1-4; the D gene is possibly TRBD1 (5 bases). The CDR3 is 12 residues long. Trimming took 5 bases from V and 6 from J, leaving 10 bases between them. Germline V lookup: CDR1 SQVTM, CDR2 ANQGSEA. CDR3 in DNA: TGCAGCGTTTGGCAGGGTGATGAAAAACTGTTTTTT. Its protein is CSVWQGDEKLFF. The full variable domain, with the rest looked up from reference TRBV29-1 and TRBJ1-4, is SAVISQKPSRDICQRGTSLTIQCQVDSQVTMMFWYRQQPGQSLTLIATANQGSEATYESGFVIDKFPISRPNLTFSTLTVSNMSPEDSSIYLCSVWQGDEKLFFGSGTQLSVL.

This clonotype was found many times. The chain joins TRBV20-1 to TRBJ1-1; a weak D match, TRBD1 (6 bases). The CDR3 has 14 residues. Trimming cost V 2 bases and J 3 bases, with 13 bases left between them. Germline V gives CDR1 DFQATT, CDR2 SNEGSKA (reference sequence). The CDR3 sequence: CSARTGPPDTEAFF. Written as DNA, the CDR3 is TGCAGTGCTAGAACAGGGCCCCCGGACACTGAAGCTTTCTTT.

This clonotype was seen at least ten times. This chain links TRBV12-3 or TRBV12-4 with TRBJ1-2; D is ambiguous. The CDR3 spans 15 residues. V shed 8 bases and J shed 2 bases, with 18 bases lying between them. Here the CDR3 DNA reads TGTGCCAGCTGGAGGTCAGGTATTATGAACTATGGCTACACCTTC. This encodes CASWRSGIMNYGYTF.

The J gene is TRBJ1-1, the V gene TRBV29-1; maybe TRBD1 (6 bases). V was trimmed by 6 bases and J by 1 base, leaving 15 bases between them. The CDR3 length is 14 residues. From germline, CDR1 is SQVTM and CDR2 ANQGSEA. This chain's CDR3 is CSVVPGVWNTEAFF. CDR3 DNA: TGCAGCGTGGTACCAGGGGTCTGGAACACTGAAGCTTTCTTT. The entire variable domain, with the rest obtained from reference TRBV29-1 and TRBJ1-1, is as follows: SAVISQKPSRDICQRGTSLTIQCQVDSQVTMMFWYRQQPGQSLTLIATANQGSEATYESGFVIDKFPISRPNLTFSTLTVSNMSPEDSSIYLCSVVPGVWNTEAFFGQGTRLTVV.

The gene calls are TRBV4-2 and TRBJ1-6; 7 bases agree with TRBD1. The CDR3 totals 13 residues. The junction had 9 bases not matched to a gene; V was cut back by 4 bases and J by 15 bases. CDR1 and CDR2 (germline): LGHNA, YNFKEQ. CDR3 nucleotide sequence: TGTGCCAGCAGCCCTAGACAGGGCCCAGTCCTCCACTTT. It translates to CASSPRQGPVLHF.

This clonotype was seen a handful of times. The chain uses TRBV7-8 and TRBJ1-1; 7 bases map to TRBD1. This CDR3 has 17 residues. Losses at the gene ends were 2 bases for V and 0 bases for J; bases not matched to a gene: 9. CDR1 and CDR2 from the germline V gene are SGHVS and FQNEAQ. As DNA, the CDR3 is TGTGCCAGCAGCTTAAGATTAAGGGACAGATTGAACACTGAAGCTTTCTTT. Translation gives CASSLRLRDRLNTEAFF.

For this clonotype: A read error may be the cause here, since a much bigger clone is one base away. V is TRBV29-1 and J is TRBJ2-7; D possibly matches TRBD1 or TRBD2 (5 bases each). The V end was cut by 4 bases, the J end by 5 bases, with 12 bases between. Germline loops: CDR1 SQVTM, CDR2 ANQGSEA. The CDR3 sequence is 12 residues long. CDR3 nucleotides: TGCAGCGTTGGGGGAGAGGGGAACGAGCAGTACTTC. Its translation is CSVGGEGNEQYF.

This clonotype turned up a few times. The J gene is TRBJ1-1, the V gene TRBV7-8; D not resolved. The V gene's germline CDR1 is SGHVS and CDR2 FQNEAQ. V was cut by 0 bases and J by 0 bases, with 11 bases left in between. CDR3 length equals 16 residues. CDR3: CASSLARSDMNTEAFF. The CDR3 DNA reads TGTGCCAGCAGCTTAGCGCGGTCAGATATGAACACTGAAGCTTTCTTT.

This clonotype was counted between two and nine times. CDR3 in amino acids: CASSHGVAGASYEQYF. Here the CDR3 DNA reads TGTGCCAGCAGCCACGGCGTAGCGGGGGCCTCCTACGAGCAGTACTTC. The J gene is TRBJ2-7, the V gene TRBV3-1; 9 bases agree with TRBD2. The V gene's germline CDR1 is LGHDT and CDR2 YNNKEL (reference sequence). V lost 3 bases to trimming and J lost 0 bases; unmatched junction nucleotides: 6. This CDR3 spans 16 amino acids.

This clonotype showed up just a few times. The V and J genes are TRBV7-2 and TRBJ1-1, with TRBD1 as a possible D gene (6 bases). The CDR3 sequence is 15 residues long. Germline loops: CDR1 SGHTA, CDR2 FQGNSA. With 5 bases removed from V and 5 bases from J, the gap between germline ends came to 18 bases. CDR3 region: CASSADWGPDTEAFF. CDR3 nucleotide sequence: TGTGCCAGCAGCGCCGACTGGGGGCCAGATACTGAAGCTTTCTTT.

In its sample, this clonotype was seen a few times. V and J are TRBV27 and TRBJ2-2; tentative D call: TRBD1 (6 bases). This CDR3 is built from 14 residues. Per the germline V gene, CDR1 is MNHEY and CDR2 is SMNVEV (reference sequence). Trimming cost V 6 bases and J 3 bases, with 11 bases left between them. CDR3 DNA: TGTGCCAGCAGCCAGGGGAGCCACACCGGGGAGCTGTTTTTT. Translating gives CASSQGSHTGELFF.